This paragraph reports one T cell receptor (beta chain). Antigen unknown. At one end, the junction sequence differs from germline, possibly due to a read error. Blood RNA was derived from unsorted whole blood, and germline DNA was extracted too. Around 3.9 milliliters of peripheral blood were drawn preoperatively. The source of the sample is a study of tumor-infiltrating lymphocytes in primary liver carcinoma. Looking at the study overall: These patients were men and women whose ages were 30 to 69 years. Maximum tumor diameters ranged from roughly 4 to 10 cm, stage T1-T3 N0M0. The study, taken as a whole, reports: Tumor region pairs outstripped tumor-adjacent and tumor-blood pairs in overlap.

cDNA specific to TCR beta was made from approximately 0.55 ug of total RNA, with a constant-region primer employed for priming. Three nested multiplex PCR rounds, a slightly modified ARM-PCR method, built the TCR beta libraries. In the first two PCR rounds, TRBV1-TRBV30 forward primers were paired with a C-beta reverse primer, and each round lasted roughly 9 cycles. A single record per CDR3 protein comes from TCRdb applying MiXCR to the multiplex PCR reads. The sample has about 320,000 distinct CDR3 sequences, nearly 60% seen once. Germline CDR1 reads SGHAT; CDR2 reads FQNNGV. This CDR3 has 14 amino acids.

Source material: peripheral blood. This sequence originates from a woman aged 25 to 39 with primary liver carcinoma and hepatitis B virus infection. V gene TRBV11-2 combines with J gene TRBJ2-7; 8 nucleotides agree with TRBD2. The DNA for the CDR3 is TGTGCCAGCAGCTTTGCCGCGGGAGGCTTCGAGCAGCACTTC. Translation gives CASSFAAGGFEQHF.